A single sample gave rise to the 10 T cell receptor beta chains below, sequenced in a study of beta chain features in type 1 diabetes. Overall study findings and caveats: TCRB CDR3s from Type 1 diabetes patients were moderately but significantly shorter in all four CD4+ subsets.

TCRB transcripts that were expressed got sequenced, as all of the isolated RNA had been reverse transcribed. Sequencing was performed with immunoSEQ multiplex PCR; in TCRdb, only in-frame clones are kept and a portion is missing. The table has approximately 730,000 clones, around 15% seen once. The antigens of these receptors remain unknown. Sequenced sample: naive CD4+ T cells from blood. The source is a man between 18 and 29 years old with type 1 diabetes.

This clone was seen only a few times. V is TRBV29-1 and J is TRBJ2-3; TRBD2 matches 9 bases. J was trimmed by 1 base and V by 4 bases; bases with no gene match: 3. The CDR3 is 14 residues long. From germline, CDR1 is SQVTM and CDR2 ANQGSEA. The CDR3 here is CSVAERGGTDTQYF. Here the CDR3 DNA reads TGCAGCGTTGCAGAGCGGGGGGGCACAGATACGCAGTATTTT.

The CDR3 region has the DNA TGTGCCAGCAGTGGGGGACAGGGGGGAAACACTGAAGCTTTCTTT. Amino acid sequence: CASSGGQGGNTEAFF. The chain recombines TRBV6-5 with TRBJ1-1; 11 bases align to TRBD1. The V and J ends lost 5 bases and 2 bases, in that order; junction bases with no gene match: 4. The germline CDR1 and CDR2 sequences are MNHEY and SVGAGI. The CDR3 runs to 15 residues.

The chain carries TRBV6-5 and TRBJ1-4; D is undetermined. The V and J ends lost 2 bases and 4 bases respectively, with 8 bases between them. The CDR3 extends over 14 amino acids. Germline CDR1 reads MNHEY; CDR2 reads SVGAGI. CDR3 sequence reads: CASSYDLGNEKLFF. CDR3 nucleotide sequence: TGTGCCAGCAGTTACGATCTGGGTAATGAAAAACTGTTTTTT.

V gene TRBV7-9 combines with J gene TRBJ2-7, with 9 positions matching TRBD1. Germline trimming cut 5 bases from V and 2 bases from J; bases unmatched to any gene: 4. CDR3 length equals 14 residues. The germline V gene encodes CDR1 SEHNR and CDR2 FQNEAQ (reference sequence). As DNA, the CDR3 is TGTGCCAGCAGCCCGGGACAGGGCCCCTACGAGCAGTACTTC. Translation: CASSPGQGPYEQYF.

The chain uses TRBV4-1 and TRBJ2-2; weak D call: TRBD1 (5 bases). The germline CDR1 and CDR2 sequences are MGHRA and YSYEKL. The CDR3 extends over 14 amino acids. Trimming removed 5 bases at V and 4 bases at J, with 11 bases between. In DNA, the CDR3 is TGCGCCAGCAGCAAAGGGGTTGGCACCGGGGAGCTGTTTTTT. Translating gives CASSKGVGTGELFF.

This clone was found a few times. The V gene is TRBV30, the J gene TRBJ1-2, with D possibly matching TRBD1 (6 bases). Trimming cost V 0 bases and J 7 bases, with 18 bases left between them. Germline CDR1 GTSNPN, CDR2 SVGIG (reference sequence). The CDR3 loop spans 15 amino acids. CDR3 region: CAWSVDRSLRGGYTF. In nucleotides, the CDR3 is TGTGCCTGGAGTGTTGACAGGAGCCTTCGGGGTGGCTACACCTTC.

CDR3 sequence (DNA): TGTGCCAGCAGCGAGACAGGACGATCTAACTATGGCTACACCTTC. Its translation: CASSETGRSNYGYTF. The genes are TRBV9 and TRBJ1-2; possible D gene TRBD1, 6 bases. Germline V gene sequence: CDR1 SGDLS, CDR2 YYNGEE. The CDR3 spans 15 residues. Trimming shortened V by 3 bases and J by 0 bases, and 12 bases separated the two germline ends.

The chain is built from TRBV5-1 and TRBJ2-7, with D perhaps TRBD1 (5 bases). V was clipped by 1 base and J by 0 bases, with 11 bases between them. Germline V lookup: CDR1 SGHRS, CDR2 YFSETQ. This CDR3 region has 15 residues. The CDR3 sequence is CASSLKRGLSYEQYF. The CDR3 region has the DNA TGCGCCAGCAGCTTGAAAAGGGGCCTCTCCTACGAGCAGTACTTC.

This clone was detected only a few times. This rearrangement joins TRBV7-9 to TRBJ2-5; D possibly uses TRBD1 or TRBD2 (5 bases each). The CDR3 runs to 11 residues. Trimming took 8 bases from V and 4 from J, leaving 8 bases between them. Germline values: CDR1 SEHNR, CDR2 FQNEAQ (reference sequence). In DNA form, the CDR3 reads TGTGCCAGCGGGGGAGCAGAGACCCAGTACTTC. Its translation: CASGGAETQYF.

This clone was detected a few times. The chain is built from TRBV19 and TRBJ1-1; D is uncertain. Germline assignment: CDR1 LNHDA and CDR2 SQIVND (reference sequence). The V and J ends lost 5 bases and 8 bases respectively, with 15 bases between them. This CDR3 contains 13 residues. This chain's CDR3 is CASSAVLGSEAFF. In DNA, the CDR3 is TGTGCCAGTAGTGCGGTCTTGGGTTCAGAAGCTTTCTTT.